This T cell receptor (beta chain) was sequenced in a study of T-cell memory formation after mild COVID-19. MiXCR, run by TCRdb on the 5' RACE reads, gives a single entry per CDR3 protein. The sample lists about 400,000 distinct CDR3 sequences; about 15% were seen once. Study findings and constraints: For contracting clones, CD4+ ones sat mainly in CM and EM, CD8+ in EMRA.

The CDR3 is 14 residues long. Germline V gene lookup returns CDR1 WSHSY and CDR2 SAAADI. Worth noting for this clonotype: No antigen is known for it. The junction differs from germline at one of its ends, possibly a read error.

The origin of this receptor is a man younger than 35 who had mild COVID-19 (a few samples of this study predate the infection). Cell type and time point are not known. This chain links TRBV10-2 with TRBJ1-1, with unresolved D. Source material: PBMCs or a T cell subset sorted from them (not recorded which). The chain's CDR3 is CASSESEANAEAFF. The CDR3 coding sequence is TGCGCCAGCAGTGAGTCGGAAGCGAACGCTGAAGCTTTCTTT.